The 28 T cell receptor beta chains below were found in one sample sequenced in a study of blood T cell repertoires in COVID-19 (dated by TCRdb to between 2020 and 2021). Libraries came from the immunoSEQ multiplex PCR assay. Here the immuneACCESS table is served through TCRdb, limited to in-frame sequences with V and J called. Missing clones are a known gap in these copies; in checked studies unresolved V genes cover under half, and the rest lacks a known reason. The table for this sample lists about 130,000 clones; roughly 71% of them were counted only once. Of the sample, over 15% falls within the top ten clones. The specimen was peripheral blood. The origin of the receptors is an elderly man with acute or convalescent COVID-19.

The CDR3 is CASSMNGDRVYEQYF. The DNA of the CDR3 is TGTGCCAGCAGCATGAACGGGGACAGGGTATACGAGCAGTACTTC. The chain employs TRBV11-2 and TRBJ2-7; 9 bases fit TRBD1. The germline V gene encodes CDR1 SGHAT and CDR2 FQNNGV. This CDR3 is 15 amino acids long. V lost 5 bases, J lost 4 bases, and 9 bases stayed unmatched.

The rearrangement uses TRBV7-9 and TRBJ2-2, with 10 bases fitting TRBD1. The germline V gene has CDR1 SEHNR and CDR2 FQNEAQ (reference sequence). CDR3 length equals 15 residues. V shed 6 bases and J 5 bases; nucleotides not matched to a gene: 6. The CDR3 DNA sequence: TGTGCCAGCAGTCACCGGGACAGGGGTACCGGGGAGCTGTTTTTT. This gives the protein CASSHRDRGTGELFF.

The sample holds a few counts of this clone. The CDR3 DNA is TGTGCCAGCTCCCCCGGGACACTACACCGTGAGCAGTTCTTC. Its translation is CASSPGTLHREQFF. The chain recombines TRBV18 with TRBJ2-1; maybe TRBD1 (6 bases). Trimming cost V 6 bases and J 9 bases, with 18 bases left between them. Germline V gives CDR1 KGHSH, CDR2 LQKENI. The CDR3 totals 14 residues.

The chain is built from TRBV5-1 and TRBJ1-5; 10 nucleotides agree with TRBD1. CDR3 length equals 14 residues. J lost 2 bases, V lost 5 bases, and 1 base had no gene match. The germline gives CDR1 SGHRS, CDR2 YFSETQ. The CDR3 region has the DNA TGCGCCAGCAGAGGGACAGGGGGCAATCAGCCCCAGCATTTT. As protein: CASRGTGGNQPQHF. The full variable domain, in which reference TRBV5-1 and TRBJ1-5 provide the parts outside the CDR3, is KAGVTQTPRYLIKTRGQQVTLSCSPISGHRSVSWYQQTPGQGLQFLFEYFSETQRNKGNFPGRFSGRQFSNSRSEMNVSTLELGDSALYLCASRGTGGNQPQHFGDGTRLSIL.

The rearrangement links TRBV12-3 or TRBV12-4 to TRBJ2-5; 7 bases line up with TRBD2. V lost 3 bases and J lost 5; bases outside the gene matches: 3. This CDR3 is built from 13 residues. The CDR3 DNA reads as TGTGCCAGCAGTTTGGGGGGGATGGAGACCCAGTACTTC. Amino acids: CASSLGGMETQYF.

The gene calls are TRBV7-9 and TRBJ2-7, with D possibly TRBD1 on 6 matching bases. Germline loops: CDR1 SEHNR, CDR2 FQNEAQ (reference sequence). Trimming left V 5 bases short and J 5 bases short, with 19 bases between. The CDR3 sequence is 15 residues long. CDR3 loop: CASSPGVSTVNEQYF. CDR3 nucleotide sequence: TGTGCCAGCAGCCCAGGGGTCTCCACCGTCAACGAGCAGTACTTC.

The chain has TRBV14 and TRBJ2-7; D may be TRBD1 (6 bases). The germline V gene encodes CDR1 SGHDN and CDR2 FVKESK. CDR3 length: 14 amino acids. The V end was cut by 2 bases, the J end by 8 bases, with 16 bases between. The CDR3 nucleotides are TGTGCCAGCAGCCAATTTGGTCAGGGGACGCAGCAGTACTTC. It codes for CASSQFGQGTQQYF.

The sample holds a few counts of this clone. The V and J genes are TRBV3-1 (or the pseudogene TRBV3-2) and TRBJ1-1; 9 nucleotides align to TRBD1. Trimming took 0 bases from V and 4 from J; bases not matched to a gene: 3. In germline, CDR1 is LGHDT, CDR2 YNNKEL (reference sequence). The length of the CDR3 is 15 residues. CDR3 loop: CASSQEDRGPTEAFF. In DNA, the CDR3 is TGTGCCAGCAGCCAAGAGGACAGGGGTCCCACTGAAGCTTTCTTT.

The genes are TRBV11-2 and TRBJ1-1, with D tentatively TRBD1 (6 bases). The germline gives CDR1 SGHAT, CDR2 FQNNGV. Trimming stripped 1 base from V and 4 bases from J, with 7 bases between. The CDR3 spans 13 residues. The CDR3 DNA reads TGTGCCAGCAGCTTAGGGACAGTCACTGAAGCTTTCTTT. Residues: CASSLGTVTEAFF.

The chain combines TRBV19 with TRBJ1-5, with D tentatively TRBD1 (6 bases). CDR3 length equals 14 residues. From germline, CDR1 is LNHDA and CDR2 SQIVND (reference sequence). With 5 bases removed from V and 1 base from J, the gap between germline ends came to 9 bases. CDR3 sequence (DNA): TGTGCCAGTAGTGGCGGACAGAGCAATCAGCCCCAGCATTTT. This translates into CASSGGQSNQPQHF.

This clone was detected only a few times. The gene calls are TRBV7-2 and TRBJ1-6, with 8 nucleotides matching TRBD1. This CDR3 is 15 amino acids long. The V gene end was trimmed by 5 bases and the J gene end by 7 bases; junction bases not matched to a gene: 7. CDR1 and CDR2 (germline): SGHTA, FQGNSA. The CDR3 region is CASSNSGQGNSPLHF. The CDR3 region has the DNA TGTGCCAGCAGCAACTCCGGACAGGGAAATTCACCCCTCCACTTT.

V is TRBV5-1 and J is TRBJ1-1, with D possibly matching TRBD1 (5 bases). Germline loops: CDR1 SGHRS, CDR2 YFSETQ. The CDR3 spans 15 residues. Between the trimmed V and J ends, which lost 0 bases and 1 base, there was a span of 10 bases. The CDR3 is CASSLVRAQNTEAFF. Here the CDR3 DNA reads TGCGCCAGCAGCTTGGTCAGGGCGCAGAACACTGAAGCTTTCTTT.

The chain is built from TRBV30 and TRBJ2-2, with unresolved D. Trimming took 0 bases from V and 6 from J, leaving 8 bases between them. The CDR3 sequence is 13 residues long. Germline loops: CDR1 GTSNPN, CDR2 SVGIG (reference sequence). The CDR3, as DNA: TGTGCCTGGAGTGTCATGGCGGCCGGGGAGCTGTTTTTT. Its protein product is CAWSVMAAGELFF.

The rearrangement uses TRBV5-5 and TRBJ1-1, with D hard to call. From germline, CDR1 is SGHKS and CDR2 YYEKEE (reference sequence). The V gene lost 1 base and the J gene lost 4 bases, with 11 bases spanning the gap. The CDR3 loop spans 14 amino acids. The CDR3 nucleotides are TGTGCCAGCAGCTTGTCTGTCTACCCCACTGAAGCTTTCTTT. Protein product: CASSLSVYPTEAFF. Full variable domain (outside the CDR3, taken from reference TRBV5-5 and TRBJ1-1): DAGVTQSPTHLIKTRGQQVTLRCSPISGHKSVSWYQQVLGQGPQFIFQYYEKEERGRGNFPDRFSARQFPNYSSELNVNALLLGDSALYLCASSLSVYPTEAFFGQGTRLTVV.

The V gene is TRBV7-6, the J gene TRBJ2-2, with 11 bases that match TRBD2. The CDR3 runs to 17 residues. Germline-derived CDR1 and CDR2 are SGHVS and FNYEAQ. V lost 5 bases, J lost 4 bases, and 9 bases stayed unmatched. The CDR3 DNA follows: TGTGCCAGCAGCCGAACATCTAGCGGGGGGTTCACCGGGGAGCTGTTTTTT. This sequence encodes CASSRTSSGGFTGELFF.

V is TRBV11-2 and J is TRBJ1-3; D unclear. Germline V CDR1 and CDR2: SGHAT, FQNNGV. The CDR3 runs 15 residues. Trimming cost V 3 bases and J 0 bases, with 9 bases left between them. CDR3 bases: TGTGCCAGCAGCTTTCGAGGGTACTCTGGAAACACCATATATTTT. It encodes CASSFRGYSGNTIYF.

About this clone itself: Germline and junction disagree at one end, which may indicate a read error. The CDR3 sequence is CASSQGDTRQNF. The CDR3 DNA reads TGTGCCAGCAGCCAAGGGGACACCAGGCAGAACTTC. The chain is built from TRBV3-1 (or the pseudogene TRBV3-2) and TRBJ2-7; D perhaps matches TRBD1 (6 bases). Germline V gene data show CDR1 as LGHDT and CDR2 as YNNKEL (reference sequence). This CDR3 comprises 12 residues.

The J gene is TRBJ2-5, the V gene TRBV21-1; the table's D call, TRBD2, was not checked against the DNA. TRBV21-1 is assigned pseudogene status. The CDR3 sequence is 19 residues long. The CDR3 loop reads CASSPGTSGDTDDQETQYF. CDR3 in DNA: TGTGCCAGCAGCCCTGGGACTAGCGGGGACACCGACGACCAAGAGACCCAGTACTTC.

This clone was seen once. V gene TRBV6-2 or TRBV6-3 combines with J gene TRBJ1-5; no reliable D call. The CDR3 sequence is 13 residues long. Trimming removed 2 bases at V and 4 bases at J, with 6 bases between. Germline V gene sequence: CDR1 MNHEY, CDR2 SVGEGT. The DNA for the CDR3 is TGTGCCAGCAGTTACCACGCGAATCAGCCCCAGCATTTT. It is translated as CASSYHANQPQHF.

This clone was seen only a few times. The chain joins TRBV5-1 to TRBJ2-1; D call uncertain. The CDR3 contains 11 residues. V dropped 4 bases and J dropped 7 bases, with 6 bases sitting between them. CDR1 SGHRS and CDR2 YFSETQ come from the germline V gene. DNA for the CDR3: TGCGCCAGCAGCATCCTGAATGAGCAGTTCTTC. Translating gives CASSILNEQFF.

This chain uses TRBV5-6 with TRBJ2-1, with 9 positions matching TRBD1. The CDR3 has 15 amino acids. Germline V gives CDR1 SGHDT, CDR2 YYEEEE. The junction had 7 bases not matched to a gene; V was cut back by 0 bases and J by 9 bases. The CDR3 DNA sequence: TGTGCCAGCAGCTTGGCGACAGGGGGACGAGCTGAGCAGTTCTTC. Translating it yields CASSLATGGRAEQFF.

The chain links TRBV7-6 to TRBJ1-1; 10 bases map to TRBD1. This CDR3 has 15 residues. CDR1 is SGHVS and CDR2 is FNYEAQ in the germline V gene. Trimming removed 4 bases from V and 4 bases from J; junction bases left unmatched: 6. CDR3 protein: CASSSRTGGSTEAFF. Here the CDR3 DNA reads TGTGCCAGCAGCTCAAGGACAGGGGGATCCACTGAAGCTTTCTTT.

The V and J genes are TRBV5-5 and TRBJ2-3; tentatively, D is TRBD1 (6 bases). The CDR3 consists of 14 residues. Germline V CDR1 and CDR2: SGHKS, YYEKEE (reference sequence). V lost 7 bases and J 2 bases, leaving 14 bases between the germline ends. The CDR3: CASDQWGPTDTQYF. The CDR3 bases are TGTGCCAGCGATCAATGGGGGCCCACAGATACGCAGTATTTT.

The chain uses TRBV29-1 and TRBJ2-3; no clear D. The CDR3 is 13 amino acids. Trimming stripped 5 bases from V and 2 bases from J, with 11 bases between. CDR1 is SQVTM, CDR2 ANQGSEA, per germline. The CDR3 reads CSVMWAFTDTQYF. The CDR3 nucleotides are TGCAGCGTTATGTGGGCATTCACAGATACGCAGTATTTT.

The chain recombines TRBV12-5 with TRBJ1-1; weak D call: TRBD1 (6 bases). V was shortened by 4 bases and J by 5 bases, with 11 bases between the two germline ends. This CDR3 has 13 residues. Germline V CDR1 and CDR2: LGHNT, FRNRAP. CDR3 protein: CASGSGVGTEAFF. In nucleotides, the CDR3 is TGTGCTAGTGGTTCAGGGGTAGGGACTGAAGCTTTCTTT.

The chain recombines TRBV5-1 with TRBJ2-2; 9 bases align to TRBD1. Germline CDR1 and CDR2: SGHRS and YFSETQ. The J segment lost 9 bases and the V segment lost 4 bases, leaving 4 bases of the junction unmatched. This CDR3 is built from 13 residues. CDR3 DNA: TGCGCCAGCAGCCAACAGGGGGCGCGGGAGCTGTTTTTT. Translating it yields CASSQQGARELFF. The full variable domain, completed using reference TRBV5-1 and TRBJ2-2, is KAGVTQTPRYLIKTRGQQVTLSCSPISGHRSVSWYQQTPGQGLQFLFEYFSETQRNKGNFPGRFSGRQFSNSRSEMNVSTLELGDSALYLCASSQQGARELFFGEGSRLTVL.

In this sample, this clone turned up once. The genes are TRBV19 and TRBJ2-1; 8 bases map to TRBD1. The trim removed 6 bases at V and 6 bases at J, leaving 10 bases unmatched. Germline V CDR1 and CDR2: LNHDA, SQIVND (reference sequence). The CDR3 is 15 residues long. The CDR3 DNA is TGTGCCAGTAGCCCGAGGACAGGGTACTTCAATGAGCAGTTCTTC. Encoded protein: CASSPRTGYFNEQFF.

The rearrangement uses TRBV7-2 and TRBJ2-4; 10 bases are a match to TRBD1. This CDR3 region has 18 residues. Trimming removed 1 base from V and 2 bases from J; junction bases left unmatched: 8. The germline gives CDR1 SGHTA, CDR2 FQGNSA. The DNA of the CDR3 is TGTGCCAGCAGCTTAGAGGACAGGGGGTTTCAGTCCAAAAACATTCAGTACTTC. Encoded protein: CASSLEDRGFQSKNIQYF.